Below, one T cell receptor (beta chain) is given with its context. A minimum of 5 micrograms of total RNA was extracted per sample. This sample is part of a study of blood T cells in healthy people across ages. PCR was performed a second time for roughly 7 to 12 cycles using a sample-barcoded 5' primer and a J-beta primer mix. Template switching added a 12-random-nucleotide identifier to every cDNA molecule. TCRdb re-derived calls from the 5' RACE reads in MiXCR, one entry per CDR3 protein. Altogether 780,000 or so distinct CDR3 sequences are present, 53% being singletons, with the ten largest covering roughly two fifths. Source material: blood. The receptor was derived from an elderly man in good health.

The CDR3 DNA sequence: TGTGCCAGCAGTTACTCGGGGGAGTCCTCACCCCTCCACTTT. It yields the protein CASSYSGESSPLHF. The chain combines TRBV6-6 with TRBJ1-6; TRBD1 might be the D (5 bases). CDR1 and CDR2 from the germline V gene are MNHNY and SVGAGI (reference sequence). The CDR3 consists of 14 residues. Trimming pared 0 bases from V and 10 bases from J, leaving 10 bases between.